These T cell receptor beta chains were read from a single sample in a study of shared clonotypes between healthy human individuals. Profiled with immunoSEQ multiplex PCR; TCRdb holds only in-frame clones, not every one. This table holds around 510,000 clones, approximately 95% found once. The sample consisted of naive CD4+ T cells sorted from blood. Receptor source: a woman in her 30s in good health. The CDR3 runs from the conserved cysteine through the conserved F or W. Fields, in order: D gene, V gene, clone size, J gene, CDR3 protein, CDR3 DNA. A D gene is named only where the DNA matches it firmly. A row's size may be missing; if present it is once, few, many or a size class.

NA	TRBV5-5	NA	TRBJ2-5	CASSLESAGLQETQYF	TGTGCCAGCAGCTTGGAGTCGGCAGGCTTACAAGAGACCCAGTACTTC
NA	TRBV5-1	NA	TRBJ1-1	CASSPTTGMNTEAFF	TGCGCCAGCAGCCCGACTACAGGGATGAACACTGAAGCTTTCTTT
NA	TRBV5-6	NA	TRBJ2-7	CASSLRQGGHEQYF	TGTGCCAGCAGCTTGCGGCAGGGCGGCCACGAGCAGTACTTC
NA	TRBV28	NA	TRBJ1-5	CASTKHGRVRQPQHF	TGTGCCAGCACCAAACACGGCAGGGTGCGTCAGCCCCAGCATTTT
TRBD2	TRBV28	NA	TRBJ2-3	CASTTSGTTDTQYF	TGTGCCAGCACGACTAGCGGGACAACAGATACGCAGTATTTT
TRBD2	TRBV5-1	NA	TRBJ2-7	CASSFTPSTSETYEQYF	TGCGCCAGCAGCTTTACACCTAGTACTAGCGAGACCTACGAGCAGTACTTC
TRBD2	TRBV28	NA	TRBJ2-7	CASTKRGLAGSNEQYF	TGTGCCAGCACGAAACGAGGGCTAGCGGGTTCGAACGAGCAGTACTTC
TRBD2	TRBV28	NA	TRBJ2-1	CASRAGTSEFF	TGTGCCAGCAGAGCCGGGACTAGCGAATTCTTC
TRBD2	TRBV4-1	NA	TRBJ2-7	CASSQPRAGGATKQYF	TGCGCCAGCAGCCAACCTAGAGCGGGAGGGGCTACGAAGCAGTACTTC
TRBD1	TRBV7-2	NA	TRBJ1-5	CASSLQGEMGNQPQHF	TGTGCCAGCAGCTTACAGGGGGAGATGGGCAATCAGCCCCAGCATTTT
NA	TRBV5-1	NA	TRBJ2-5	CASSLGLGSGGGETQYF	TGCGCCAGCAGCTTGGGTTTGGGTTCCGGGGGAGGAGAGACCCAGTACTTC
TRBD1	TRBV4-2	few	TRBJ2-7	CASSPRGLLSSYEQYF	TGTGCCAGCAGCCCGAGGGGGCTCCTCAGCTCCTACGAGCAGTACTTC
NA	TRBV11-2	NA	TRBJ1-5	CASSQGRDQPQHF	TGTGCCAGCAGCCAGGGCCGAGATCAGCCCCAGCATTTT
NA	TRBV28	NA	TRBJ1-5	CASSFSGGPQHF	TGTGCCAGCAGTTTCTCGGGGGGGCCCCAGCATTTT
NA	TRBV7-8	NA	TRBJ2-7	CASSSSPNYEQYF	TGTGCCAGCAGCTCCTCCCCCAACTACGAGCAGTACTTC
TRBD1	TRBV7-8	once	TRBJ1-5	CASSLGGQGRKPQHF	TGTGCCAGCAGCTTAGGGGGACAGGGAAGAAAGCCCCAGCATTTT
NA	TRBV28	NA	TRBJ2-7	CASTPPGAGEQYF	TGTGCCAGCACCCCTCCGGGAGCGGGTGAGCAGTACTTC
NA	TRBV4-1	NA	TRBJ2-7	CASSQVFLQNYEQYF	TGCGCCAGCAGCCAAGTCTTTCTCCAAAATTACGAGCAGTACTTC
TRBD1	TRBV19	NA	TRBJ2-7	CASSMAGQGTYEQYF	TGTGCCAGTAGTATGGCGGGACAGGGTACCTACGAGCAGTACTTC
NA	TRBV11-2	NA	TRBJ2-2	CASSLDIRSGELFF	TGTGCCAGCAGCTTAGATATAAGATCAGGGGAGCTGTTTTTT
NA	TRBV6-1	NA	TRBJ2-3	CASSEVFSTDTQYF	TGTGCCAGCAGTGAGGTGTTTAGCACAGATACGCAGTATTTT
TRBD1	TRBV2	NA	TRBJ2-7	CASSARTGRREQYF	TGTGCCAGCAGTGCGAGGACAGGGCGTCGGGAGCAGTACTTC
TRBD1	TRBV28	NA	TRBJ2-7	CASSPLGTGRSYEQYF	TGTGCCAGCAGCCCGCTGGGGACAGGCCGCTCCTACGAGCAGTACTTC
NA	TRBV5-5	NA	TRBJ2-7	CASSSNGIGGEEQYF	TGTGCCAGCAGCTCCAATGGGATAGGAGGAGAAGAGCAGTACTTC
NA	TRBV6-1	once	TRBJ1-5	CASSGQHNQPQHF	TGTGCCAGCAGCGGACAGCACAATCAGCCCCAGCATTTT
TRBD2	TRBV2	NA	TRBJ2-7	CASRGDPHVEQYF	TGTGCGTCTCGGGGGGACCCCCATGTGGAGCAGTACTTC
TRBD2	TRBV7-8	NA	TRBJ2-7	CASSRLAGLNYEQYF	TGTGCCAGCAGCCGACTAGCGGGATTGAACTACGAGCAGTACTTC
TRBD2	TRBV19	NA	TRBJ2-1	CASSTGEAGGLHEQFF	TGTGCCAGTAGTACTGGTGAAGCGGGAGGTTTACATGAGCAGTTCTTC
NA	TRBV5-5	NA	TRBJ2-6	CASSLTGGTGANVLTF	TGTGCCAGCAGCTTGACCGGAGGGACTGGGGCCAACGTCCTGACTTTC
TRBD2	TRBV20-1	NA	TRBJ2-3	CSARGTSSQYF	TGCAGTGCTAGAGGGACTAGTTCACAGTATTTT
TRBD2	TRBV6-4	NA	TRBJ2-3	CASSDGGRGPTDTQYF	TGTGCCAGCAGTGACGGGGGGAGGGGACCCACAGATACGCAGTATTTT
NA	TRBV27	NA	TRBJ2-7	CASSHTRWGEGDEQYF	TGTGCCAGCAGTCACACTCGGTGGGGAGAAGGGGACGAGCAGTACTTC
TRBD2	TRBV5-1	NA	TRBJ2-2	CASRRAGTSGPGELFF	TGCGCCAGCAGACGCGCCGGGACTAGCGGGCCCGGGGAGCTGTTTTTT
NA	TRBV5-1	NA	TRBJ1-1	CASQGQTEAFF	TGCGCCAGTCAAGGGCAGACTGAAGCTTTCTTT
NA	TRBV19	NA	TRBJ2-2	CASSISRNTGELFF	TGTGCCAGTAGTATCTCCAGAAACACCGGGGAGCTGTTTTTT
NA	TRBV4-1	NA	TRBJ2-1	CASNTRGNEQFF	TGCGCCAGCAACACCAGGGGCAATGAGCAGTTCTTC
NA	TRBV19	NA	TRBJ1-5	CASSHSLITTGRYSNQPQHF	TGTGCCAGTTCTCACAGTCTCATAACAACAGGGAGGTATAGCAATCAGCCCCAGCATTTT
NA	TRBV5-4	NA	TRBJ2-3	CASSLDLGRTDTQYF	TGTGCCAGCAGCTTGGACTTAGGGAGAACAGATACGCAGTATTTT
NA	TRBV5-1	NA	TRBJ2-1	CASSLGANNEQFF	TGCGCCAGCAGCTTGGGAGCTAACAATGAGCAGTTCTTC
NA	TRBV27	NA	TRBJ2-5	CASSLLGETQYF	TGTGCCAGCAGTTTATTGGGTGAGACCCAGTACTTC
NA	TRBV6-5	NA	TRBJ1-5	CASRIGTFANQPQHF	TGTGCCAGCAGAATAGGGACCTTCGCTAATCAGCCCCAGCATTTT
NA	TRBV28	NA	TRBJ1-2	CASSYNFQGSGYTF	TGTGCCAGCAGTTATAACTTCCAGGGTAGTGGCTACACCTTC
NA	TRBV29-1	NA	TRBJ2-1	CSVDRDEQFF	TGCAGCGTTGATAGGGATGAGCAGTTCTTC
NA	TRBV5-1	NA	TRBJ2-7	CASRGSTFYEQYF	TGCGCCAGCAGGGGATCCACTTTCTACGAGCAGTACTTC
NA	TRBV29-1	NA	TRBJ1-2	CSVLTGGHYGYTF	TGCAGCGTCCTGACCGGGGGCCACTATGGCTACACCTTC
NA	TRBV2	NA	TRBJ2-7	CASSDPSATYEQYF	TGTGCCAGCAGTGACCCTAGCGCTACATACGAGCAGTACTTC
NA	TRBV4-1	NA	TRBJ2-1	CASSHGFLVEQFF	TGCGCCAGCAGCCACGGATTTCTCGTTGAGCAGTTCTTC
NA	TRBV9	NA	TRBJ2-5	CASSPSGSQETQYF	TGTGCCAGCAGCCCTTCTGGCAGTCAAGAGACCCAGTACTTC
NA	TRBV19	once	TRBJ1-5	CASGDWHQPQHF	TGTGCCAGTGGGGACTGGCATCAGCCCCAGCATTTT
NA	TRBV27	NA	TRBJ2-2	CASTRNGNGELFF	TGTGCCAGCACCAGAAACGGGAACGGGGAGCTGTTTTTT
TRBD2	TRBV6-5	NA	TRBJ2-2	CASRLAGGPGELFF	TGTGCCAGCAGACTAGCGGGAGGTCCCGGGGAGCTGTTTTTT
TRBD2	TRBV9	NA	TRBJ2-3	CASSTLAGGPGDTQYF	TGTGCCAGCAGCACCCTAGCGGGAGGCCCTGGAGATACGCAGTATTTT
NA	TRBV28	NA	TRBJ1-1	CASSLYRENTEAFF	TGTGCCAGCAGTTTATACCGCGAGAACACTGAAGCTTTCTTT
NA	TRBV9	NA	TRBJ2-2	CASGPRARLQSGELFF	TGTGCCAGCGGACCCCGCGCCAGACTTCAATCCGGGGAGCTGTTTTTT
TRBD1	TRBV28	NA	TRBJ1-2	CASREWGQGGNYGYTF	TGTGCCAGCAGAGAGTGGGGACAGGGAGGAAACTATGGCTACACCTTC
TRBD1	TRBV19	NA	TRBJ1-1	CASTQGGEAFF	TGTGCCAGTACCCAAGGGGGCGAAGCTTTCTTT
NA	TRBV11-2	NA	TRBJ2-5	CASSSRRTEKTQYF	TGTGCCAGCAGCTCTCGAAGGACAGAGAAGACCCAGTACTTC
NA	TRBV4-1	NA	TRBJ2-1	CASSQDHGAGTYNEQFF	TGCGCCAGCAGCCAAGATCATGGGGCAGGGACCTACAATGAGCAGTTCTTC
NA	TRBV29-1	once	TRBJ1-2	CSVDEKMATNYGYTF	TGCAGCGTTGATGAAAAGATGGCAACTAACTATGGCTACACCTTC
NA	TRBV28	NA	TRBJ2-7	CASSFSLPGEQYF	TGTGCCAGCAGTTTTTCCCTGCCAGGGGAGCAGTACTTC